This T cell receptor (beta chain) was captured by sequencing in a study of blood T cell repertoires in COVID-19. Study information: From the United States, Italy and Spain came samples of acute and convalescent COVID-19. Nucleic acid was either cDNA or gDNA, and it came from T cells, B-cell-depleted T cells, or PBMCs.

The CDR3 consists of 13 residues. In germline, CDR1 is SQVTM, CDR2 ANQGSEA. The V segment lost 3 bases and the J segment 4 bases; nucleotides outside the gene matches: 5. In the original processing: Nucleated cell counts were estimated from reference gene primer amplification. Assay: immunoSEQ multiplex PCR; the TCRdb copy retains only in-frame clones and omits some. D and trimming come from the DNA, and the V and J calls and clone size come from that table. The table includes about 170,000 clones, 88% detected once. This sequence was found in a man aged 60-69 years with acute or convalescent COVID-19. Sequencing used peripheral blood. The J gene is TRBJ1-2, the V gene TRBV29-1, with 7 positions matching TRBD1. CDR3: CSVDEGATYGYTF. The CDR3 DNA is TGCAGCGTTGATGAGGGGGCGACCTATGGCTACACCTTC. The full variable domain, rest sourced from reference TRBV29-1 and TRBJ1-2, is SAVISQKPSRDICQRGTSLTIQCQVDSQVTMMFWYRQQPGQSLTLIATANQGSEATYESGFVIDKFPISRPNLTFSTLTVSNMSPEDSSIYLCSVDEGATYGYTFGSGTRLTVV.